The 16 T cell receptor beta chains given below trace back to one sample, sequenced in a study of cytomegalovirus exposure and HLA in healthy donors. Method: immunoSEQ multiplex PCR; TCRdb's copy keeps in-frame clones and lacks some. The sample lists some 260,000 clones; about 90% were seen once. The specimen was PBMCs. The receptor source for this set is a man between 18 and 35 years old in good health and CMV-seropositive.

This sequence joins TRBV5-1 and TRBJ2-7; maybe TRBD1 (5 bases). The CDR3 sequence is 14 residues long. Trimming took off 4 bases at V and 3 bases at J, with 14 bases between the two ends. CDR1 and CDR2 from the germline V gene are SGHRS and YFSETQ. CDR3 nucleotide sequence: TGCGCCAGCAGCCCTGACAGTAATAGCTACGAGCAGTACTTC. Translating it yields CASSPDSNSYEQYF.

V is TRBV19 and J is TRBJ1-5; D is ambiguous. Trimming took off 7 bases at V and 1 base at J, with 5 bases between the two ends. This CDR3 is built from 12 residues. CDR1 is LNHDA, CDR2 SQIVND, per germline (reference sequence). The CDR3 nucleotides are TGTGCCAGTACCGACAGCAATCAGCCCCAGCATTTT. Translation gives CASTDSNQPQHF.

The CDR3, as DNA: TGTGCCAGCAGTTTTTCGTTAGGTTCTACTACCTACGAGCAGTACTTC. As protein: CASSFSLGSTTYEQYF. The genes are TRBV27 and TRBJ2-7; no firm D call. The CDR3 covers 16 residues. Germline V CDR1 and CDR2: MNHEY, SMNVEV (reference sequence). V dropped 3 bases and J dropped 2 bases, with 17 bases sitting between them.

The rearrangement links TRBV4-2 to TRBJ2-1, with D possibly being TRBD1 (5 bases). CDR1 is LGHNA and CDR2 is YNFKEQ in the germline V gene. The CDR3 has 15 amino acids. Trimming cost V 1 base and J 7 bases, with 14 bases left between them. The CDR3 bases are TGTGCCAGCAGCCAAGGGACAACGAGATATAATGAGCAGTTCTTC. Protein: CASSQGTTRYNEQFF.

The rearrangement joins TRBV6-5 to TRBJ1-2; perhaps TRBD1 as D (5 bases). The CDR3 is made up of 13 amino acids. Germline lookup yields CDR1 MNHEY and CDR2 SVGAGI. Trimming removed 2 bases from V and 5 bases from J, with 9 bases in between. Here the CDR3 reads CASSYGAEYGYTF. CDR3 bases: TGTGCCAGCAGTTACGGGGCGGAGTATGGCTACACCTTC.

The chain recombines TRBV5-5 with TRBJ1-2; no firm D call. The CDR3 is 12 amino acids. V lost 2 bases to trimming and J lost 7 bases, with 9 bases between them. Looked up from germline, CDR1 is SGHKS and CDR2 is YYEKEE (reference sequence). The CDR3 loop is CASSFSGSGYTF. In DNA, the CDR3 is TGTGCCAGCAGCTTCTCGGGGTCTGGCTACACCTTC.

The gene calls are TRBV9 and TRBJ1-2, with 8 bases lining up with TRBD1. Germline V gives CDR1 SGDLS, CDR2 YYNGEE. Trimming cost V 4 bases and J 3 bases; bases outside gene matches: 8. The CDR3 sequence is 15 residues long. The CDR3 loop is CASSISAGGDYGYTF. For the CDR3, the DNA is TGTGCCAGCAGCATCAGTGCAGGGGGCGACTATGGCTACACCTTC.

The chain recombines TRBV7-9 with TRBJ2-7; 12 bases match TRBD2. The length of the CDR3 is 15 residues. The germline CDR1 and CDR2 sequences are SEHNR and FQNEAQ (reference sequence). The V and J ends lost 4 bases and 2 bases, in that order; junction bases with no gene match: 3. CDR3 sequence reads: CASSSGLAGTYEQYF. The CDR3 bases are TGTGCCAGCAGCTCCGGACTAGCGGGAACCTACGAGCAGTACTTC.

The V and J genes are TRBV4-1 and TRBJ2-7, with D possibly TRBD2 on 5 matching bases. V was shortened by 0 bases and J by 8 bases, with 14 bases between the two germline ends. The CDR3 loop spans 14 amino acids. The V gene's germline CDR1 is MGHRA and CDR2 YSYEKL. CDR3 region: CASSQDGGRLKQYF. The CDR3 DNA is TGCGCCAGCAGCCAAGATGGAGGCAGACTTAAGCAGTACTTC.

This sequence joins TRBV7-2 and TRBJ2-5; 12 bases line up with TRBD2. Germline V gene sequence: CDR1 SGHTA, CDR2 FQGNSA. After removal of 8 bases from V and 2 bases from J, the junction contained 15 bases not matched to a gene. The CDR3 has 18 residues. In DNA form, the CDR3 reads TGTGCCAGCCGAGAGGGGCGACTAGCGGGAGTTCGACAAGAGACCCAGTACTTC. Protein: CASREGRLAGVRQETQYF. The whole variable domain, remainder taken from reference TRBV7-2 and TRBJ2-5, is GAGVSQSPSNKVTEKGKDVELRCDPISGHTALYWYRQSLGQGLEFLIYFQGNSAPDKSGLPSDRFSAERTGGSVSTLTIQRTQQEDSAVYLCASREGRLAGVRQETQYFGPGTRLLVL.

The chain recombines TRBV20-1 with TRBJ1-2; D is unresolved. The CDR3 totals 11 residues. Trimming stripped 3 bases from V and 8 bases from J, with 10 bases between. Germline V gives CDR1 DFQATT, CDR2 SNEGSKA (reference sequence). The CDR3 protein is CSASNPPGYTF. In DNA, the CDR3 is TGCAGTGCTAGTAATCCCCCGGGCTACACCTTC.

This sequence joins TRBV28 and TRBJ1-3; D not certain. The CDR3 runs to 16 residues. Germline CDR1 and CDR2: MDHEN and SYDVKM. Deletions cut 5 bases from V and 0 bases from J, with 14 bases between. The CDR3 loop reads CASSPDNSASGNTIYF. In DNA form, the CDR3 reads TGTGCCAGCAGTCCCGACAACAGCGCCTCTGGAAACACCATATATTTT.

This clone appeared a few times. The chain is built from TRBV11-3 and TRBJ2-3; unclear D gene. Germline values: CDR1 SGHNT, CDR2 YENEEA. The CDR3 spans 15 residues. Trimming took 0 bases from V and 2 from J, leaving 9 bases between them. This chain's CDR3 is CASSLEGRPTDTQYF. CDR3 in DNA: TGTGCCAGCAGCTTAGAAGGCAGGCCCACAGATACGCAGTATTTT.

J is TRBJ2-5 and V is TRBV5-4; D is unresolved. Germline V lookup: CDR1 SGHNT, CDR2 YYREEE (reference sequence). With 4 bases removed from V and 5 bases from J, the gap between germline ends came to 15 bases. The CDR3 consists of 14 residues. The DNA of the CDR3 is TGTGCCAGCAGCACTCACAAAGACGGGGAGACCCAGTACTTC. This gives the protein CASSTHKDGETQYF.

This chain connects TRBV5-1 to TRBJ2-7; unclear D gene. The CDR3 loop spans 16 amino acids. The germline gives CDR1 SGHRS, CDR2 YFSETQ. Trimming removed 2 bases at V and 7 bases at J, with 22 bases between. CDR3 protein: CASSLNSGHSRFEQYF. The DNA of the CDR3 is TGCGCCAGCAGCTTAAACTCTGGTCACTCAAGGTTTGAGCAGTACTTC.

V usage is TRBV6-1 and J usage is TRBJ1-5; maybe TRBD1 (6 bases). Germline values: CDR1 MNHNS, CDR2 SASEGT. V dropped 4 bases and J dropped 0 bases, with 19 bases sitting between them. This CDR3 comprises 18 residues. The CDR3 is CASSGKWGRGDSNQPQHF. CDR3 nucleotide sequence: TGTGCCAGCAGTGGGAAATGGGGGAGGGGGGATAGCAATCAGCCCCAGCATTTT.